Shown below are 32 T cell receptor beta chains from a single sample sequenced in a study of T-cell memory formation after mild COVID-19. TCRdb reprocessed the 5' RACE reads via MiXCR and lists one record per CDR3 protein. Seen here are almost 250,000 distinct CDR3 sequences, approximately 15% observed once, and the top ten hold about 2%. Sequenced input: PBMCs or a T cell subset sorted from them (not recorded which). The receptors were gathered from an adult woman who had mild COVID-19 (a few samples of this study predate the infection). Cell type and time point are not known.

The chain couples TRBV18 to TRBJ1-2; D perhaps matches TRBD1 (5 bases). The germline V gene encodes CDR1 KGHSH and CDR2 LQKENI. The CDR3 is 17 residues long. V shed 3 bases and J shed 1 base, with 18 bases lying between them. The CDR3 here is CASSPLRGFQVNYGYTF. CDR3 nucleotide sequence: TGTGCCAGCTCACCCCTAAGGGGTTTCCAGGTTAACTATGGCTACACCTTC. Full variable domain (outside the CDR3, taken from reference TRBV18 and TRBJ1-2): NAGVMQNPRHLVRRRGQEARLRCSPMKGHSHVYWYRQLPEEGLKFMVYLQKENIIDESGMPKERFSAEFPKEGPSILRIQQVVRGDSAAYFCASSPLRGFQVNYGYTFGSGTRLTVV.

The chain has TRBV20-1 and TRBJ1-6, with D perhaps TRBD1 (5 bases). The CDR3 extends over 15 amino acids. Trimming removed 1 base at V and 10 bases at J, with 17 bases between. In germline, CDR1 is DFQATT, CDR2 SNEGSKA (reference sequence). The DNA for the CDR3 is TGCAGTGCTAGAGCAGGGTCCAGATGGGGATCACCCCTCCACTTT. This codes for CSARAGSRWGSPLHF.

The chain is built from TRBV27 and TRBJ2-1; 11 bases line up with TRBD2. Losses at the gene ends were 6 bases for V and 0 bases for J; bases not matched to a gene: 4. The germline V gene encodes CDR1 MNHEY and CDR2 SMNVEV (reference sequence). The CDR3 runs 16 residues. CDR3 DNA: TGTGCCAGCAGCAAGGGACTAGCGGCCTCCTACAATGAGCAGTTCTTC. This sequence encodes CASSKGLAASYNEQFF.

The V call is TRBV6-1, the J call TRBJ2-6; 8 nucleotides align to TRBD1. This CDR3 contains 17 residues. The V gene's germline CDR1 is MNHNS and CDR2 SASEGT. V shed 3 bases, J shed 3 bases, and the junction held 7 bases outside the gene matches. This CDR3 reads CASSELGRGLGANVLTF. DNA of the CDR3: TGTGCCAGCAGTGAGTTAGGCAGGGGGCTTGGGGCCAACGTCCTGACTTTC.

This clonotype was counted ten times or more. This chain links TRBV5-5 with TRBJ2-6; no firm D call. V was cut by 0 bases and J by 0 bases, with 13 bases left in between. This CDR3 is 18 amino acids long. From germline, CDR1 is SGHKS and CDR2 YYEKEE (reference sequence). This CDR3 is CASSLGQLEFSGANVLTF. DNA of the CDR3: TGTGCCAGCAGCTTGGGTCAATTAGAATTCTCTGGGGCCAACGTCCTGACTTTC.

J is TRBJ2-5 and V is TRBV2; D unclear. The ends were cut back, 7 bases at V and 0 bases at J, with 6 bases in the middle. The CDR3 is 12 amino acids. Germline assignment: CDR1 SNHLY and CDR2 FYNNEI. The CDR3 sequence is CASKTYQETQYF. CDR3 coding DNA: TGTGCCAGCAAGACTTACCAAGAGACCCAGTACTTC.

This clonotype showed up just a few times. The V and J genes are TRBV27 and TRBJ1-4; 7 nucleotides align to TRBD1. J gave up 7 bases and V 5 bases, and 13 bases lay outside the gene matches. CDR3 length equals 16 residues. Germline CDR1 is MNHEY and CDR2 is SMNVEV (reference sequence). The CDR3 loop is CASSPRNRGISEKLFF. CDR3 in DNA: TGTGCCAGCAGTCCACGTAACAGGGGTATAAGTGAAAAACTGTTTTTT.

This clonotype was detected only a few times. The chain employs TRBV28 and TRBJ1-5; possibly TRBD1 for D (5 bases). V lost 3 bases and J lost 5, with 23 bases in between. There are 18 residues in the CDR3. Germline V gene lookup returns CDR1 MDHEN and CDR2 SYDVKM. As DNA, the CDR3 is TGTGCCAGCAGTTTGGGGAGGAGGGGACGGAAGGATCATCAGCCCCAGCATTTT. Its translation is CASSLGRRGRKDHQPQHF.

The chain links TRBV4-1 to TRBJ2-3; D is uncertain. Trimming took off 2 bases at V and 0 bases at J, with 6 bases between the two ends. The CDR3 is 14 residues long. CDR1 and CDR2 (germline): MGHRA, YSYEKL. The DNA of the CDR3 is TGCGCCAGCAGCCAATCTGAGAGCACAGATACGCAGTATTTT. Residues: CASSQSESTDTQYF.

The chain is built from TRBV5-6 and TRBJ2-5; perhaps D is TRBD1 or TRBD2 (5 bases each). V was pared by 1 base and J by 1 base, with 8 bases between. CDR1 is SGHDT, CDR2 YYEEEE, per germline. The CDR3 is 14 amino acids. The CDR3 protein is CASSLFGGQETQYF. The CDR3 coding sequence is TGTGCCAGCAGCTTGTTTGGGGGCCAAGAGACCCAGTACTTC. Full variable domain (missing parts from reference TRBV5-6 and TRBJ2-5): DAGVTQSPTHLIKTRGQQVTLRCSPKSGHDTVSWYQQALGQGPQFIFQYYEEEERQRGNFPDRFSGHQFPNYSSELNVNALLLGDSALYLCASSLFGGQETQYFGPGTRLLVL.

This chain connects TRBV29-1 to TRBJ2-2; 10 bases fit TRBD1. The V gene end was trimmed by 7 bases and the J gene end by 5 bases; junction bases not matched to a gene: 4. The CDR3 length is 13 residues. Germline CDR1 SQVTM, CDR2 ANQGSEA. As DNA, the CDR3 is TGCAGCGCCGGACAGGGGGATACCGGGGAGCTGTTTTTT. It specifies CSAGQGDTGELFF.

This clonotype was counted only a few times. V gene TRBV10-3 combines with J gene TRBJ1-2; D not certain. Per germline, CDR1 ENHRY and CDR2 SYGVKD. The CDR3 is made up of 13 amino acids. With 4 bases removed from V and 5 bases from J, the gap between germline ends came to 11 bases. Here the CDR3 reads CAISGNSPYGYTF. In DNA, the CDR3 is TGTGCCATCAGTGGGAACTCTCCGTATGGCTACACCTTC.

This clonotype was found a few times. The V call is TRBV12-5, the J call TRBJ1-1, with D possibly matching TRBD1 (6 bases). Germline V lookup: CDR1 LGHNT, CDR2 FRNRAP. Deletions cut 6 bases from V and 0 bases from J, with 14 bases between. There are 15 residues in the CDR3. Written as DNA, the CDR3 is TGTGCTAGTGGAAGACAGGTGGCTATGAACACTGAAGCTTTCTTT. Its protein product is CASGRQVAMNTEAFF.

This rearrangement joins TRBV12-3 or TRBV12-4 to TRBJ2-7; 7 bases match TRBD1. Losses at the gene ends were 8 bases for V and 6 bases for J; bases not matched to a gene: 4. This CDR3 is built from 11 residues. The chain's CDR3 is CASQDRAEQYF. The CDR3 DNA is TGTGCCAGCCAAGACAGGGCCGAGCAGTACTTC.

The table lists this clonotype with a few counts. CDR3 sequence reads: CSARMVGSNQPQHF. As DNA, the CDR3 is TGCAGTGCTAGAATGGTGGGCAGCAATCAGCCCCAGCATTTT. The V call is TRBV20-1, the J call TRBJ1-5, with D unclear. This CDR3 comprises 14 residues. Germline assignment: CDR1 DFQATT and CDR2 SNEGSKA (reference sequence). Trimming left V 2 bases short and J 1 base short, with 9 bases between.

V and J are TRBV18 and TRBJ1-4, with D possibly matching TRBD1 (5 bases). Germline values: CDR1 KGHSH, CDR2 LQKENI. V lost 3 bases and J lost 5, with 19 bases in between. This CDR3 has 17 amino acids. The CDR3 bases are TGTGCCAGCTCACCCAGACTGGCCGGGACGGCGAATGAAAAACTGTTTTTT. Protein: CASSPRLAGTANEKLFF.

This clonotype showed up just a few times. This rearrangement joins TRBV24-1 to TRBJ1-2; TRBD1 might be the D (6 bases). V was clipped by 2 bases and J by 8 bases, with 14 bases between them. Looked up from germline, CDR1 is KGHDR and CDR2 is SFDVKD. This CDR3 has 14 amino acids. The CDR3 here is CATSDSVGGRGYTF. The CDR3 nucleotides are TGTGCCACCAGTGATTCGGTTGGGGGCCGAGGCTACACCTTC.

This sequence joins TRBV18 and TRBJ1-1, with no clear D. Looked up from germline, CDR1 is KGHSH and CDR2 is LQKENI. V was cut by 0 bases and J by 1 base, with 6 bases left in between. This CDR3 is built from 14 residues. CDR3: CASSPPNGNTEAFF. DNA for the CDR3: TGTGCCAGCTCACCACCGAACGGGAACACTGAAGCTTTCTTT.

V gene TRBV6-5 combines with J gene TRBJ1-6, with a weak D call TRBD1 (6 bases). Per the germline V gene, CDR1 is MNHEY and CDR2 is SVGAGI. This CDR3 has 13 residues. Trimming took 6 bases from V and 7 from J, leaving 10 bases between them. Written as DNA, the CDR3 is TGTGCCAGCAGAGCCCAGGGGAATTCACCCCTCCACTTT. Protein: CASRAQGNSPLHF.

This clonotype was seen more than once but under ten times. This chain joins TRBV4-1 and TRBJ2-7; D is uncertain. Trimming left V 2 bases short and J 3 bases short, with 11 bases between. The CDR3 is 14 residues long. Germline values: CDR1 MGHRA, CDR2 YSYEKL. The CDR3 loop reads CASSQYTASYEQYF. CDR3 bases: TGCGCCAGCAGCCAATACACAGCAAGCTACGAGCAGTACTTC.

J is TRBJ2-2 and V is TRBV5-1; a weak D match, TRBD1 (6 bases). Germline V lookup: CDR1 SGHRS, CDR2 YFSETQ. The CDR3 is made up of 15 amino acids. V gave up 4 bases and J gave up 5 bases, with 15 bases separating them. The CDR3 DNA reads as TGCGCCAGCAGCCCTGGACAGACTGCTACCGGGGAGCTGTTTTTT. Residues: CASSPGQTATGELFF.

This sequence joins TRBV10-3 and TRBJ1-6; TRBD1 might be the D (5 bases). CDR1 and CDR2 (germline): ENHRY, SYGVKD. Trimming took 2 bases from V and 2 from J, leaving 7 bases between them. The CDR3 sequence is 15 residues long. Written as DNA, the CDR3 is TGTGCCATCAGTGAGCAGGGTACCTATAATTCACCCCTCCACTTT. It codes for CAISEQGTYNSPLHF.

V gene TRBV29-1 combines with J gene TRBJ2-5; 7 bases agree with TRBD1. The CDR3 totals 12 residues. CDR1 is SQVTM and CDR2 is ANQGSEA in the germline V gene. Germline trimming cut 4 bases from V and 2 bases from J; bases unmatched to any gene: 1. This CDR3 reads CSVGQGQETQYF. As DNA, the CDR3 is TGCAGCGTTGGACAGGGACAAGAGACCCAGTACTTC.

The rearrangement joins TRBV7-8 to TRBJ2-1, with D maybe TRBD2 (6 bases). Germline V gene sequence: CDR1 SGHVS, CDR2 FQNEAQ. This CDR3 region has 13 residues. With 11 bases removed from V and 1 base from J, the gap between germline ends came to 12 bases. CDR3 DNA sequence: TGTGCCGGCTCGGGGAGGTCCTACAATGAGCAGTTCTTC. The encoded protein is CAGSGRSYNEQFF.

V is TRBV29-1 and J is TRBJ2-3, with 10 bases matching TRBD2. Trimming removed 4 bases from V and 3 bases from J; junction bases left unmatched: 16. This CDR3 comprises 18 residues. The germline CDR1 and CDR2 sequences are SQVTM and ANQGSEA. The CDR3 bases are TGCAGCGTTGGTCGAGTAGGGTTAGCGGGAGGTAAAACAGATACGCAGTATTTT. Translation gives CSVGRVGLAGGKTDTQYF.

The CDR3 sequence: CATSDPRGEGRGPSRQETQYF. The DNA for the CDR3 is TGTGCCACCAGTGATCCACGCGGAGAAGGCAGGGGGCCATCCCGCCAAGAGACCCAGTACTTC. The chain combines TRBV24-1 with TRBJ2-5; 8 bases line up with TRBD1. The CDR3 sequence is 21 residues long. In germline, CDR1 is KGHDR, CDR2 SFDVKD. V shed 3 bases and J 1 base; nucleotides not matched to a gene: 21.

This clonotype was detected only a few times. The rearrangement joins TRBV6-5 to TRBJ2-5; possible D gene TRBD2, 5 bases. This CDR3 is 13 amino acids long. The germline V and J ends were trimmed by 2 bases and 4 bases, with 8 bases remaining between them. From germline, CDR1 is MNHEY and CDR2 SVGAGI. The CDR3: CASSYLAGETQYF. In nucleotides, the CDR3 is TGTGCCAGCAGTTACCTAGCAGGAGAGACCCAGTACTTC.

This clonotype was observed many times. The rearrangement uses TRBV5-1 and TRBJ2-3, with D hard to call. Germline CDR1 reads SGHRS; CDR2 reads YFSETQ. The CDR3 has 14 amino acids. V lost 0 bases and J 1 base, leaving 6 bases between the germline ends. CDR3 region: CASSLEAGTDTQYF. The CDR3 nucleotides read TGCGCCAGCAGCTTGGAGGCAGGCACAGATACGCAGTATTTT.

The chain links TRBV12-3 or TRBV12-4 to TRBJ1-1; D uncertain. The CDR3 is 14 amino acids. V was shortened by 2 bases and J by 1 base, with 8 bases between the two germline ends. The CDR3 region has the DNA TGTGCCAGCAGTTTAAGGTTCCCGAACACTGAAGCTTTCTTT. It codes for CASSLRFPNTEAFF.

This chain links TRBV11-3 with TRBJ1-3, with D uncertain. V was shortened by 3 bases and J by 2 bases, with 8 bases between the two germline ends. This CDR3 is 14 amino acids long. Germline V lookup: CDR1 SGHNT, CDR2 YENEEA. CDR3 coding DNA: TGTGCCAGCAGCTTTGGGAGGCCTGGAAACACCATATATTTT. Translated, it gives CASSFGRPGNTIYF. Full variable domain (remainder filled in from reference TRBV11-3 and TRBJ1-3): EAGVVQSPRYKIIEKKQPVAFWCNPISGHNTLYWYLQNLGQGPELLIRYENEEAVDDSQLPKDRFSAERLKGVDSTLKIQPAELGDSAVYLCASSFGRPGNTIYFGEGSWLTVV.

This clonotype was found a few times. The genes are TRBV6-6 and TRBJ2-3, with a possible D match to TRBD2 (6 bases). Germline assignment: CDR1 MNHNY and CDR2 SVGAGI (reference sequence). Deletions cut 4 bases from V and 2 bases from J, with 10 bases between. The CDR3 runs 14 residues. The CDR3 DNA reads TGTGCCAGCAGTTCGGAGGGGAACACAGATACGCAGTATTTT. It encodes CASSSEGNTDTQYF.

This clonotype has a handful of counts. V usage is TRBV5-1 and J usage is TRBJ2-7; D tentatively reads TRBD1 or TRBD2 (6 bases each). The length of the CDR3 is 15 residues. Germline CDR1 SGHRS, CDR2 YFSETQ. V dropped 3 bases and J dropped 5 bases, with 18 bases sitting between them. The CDR3 is CASSSRTAGSDEQYF. In DNA, the CDR3 is TGCGCCAGCAGCTCTAGGACAGCGGGCTCGGACGAGCAGTACTTC.